Listed below are T cell receptor beta chains from one sample, sequenced in a study of a mutant IDH1 vaccine in newly diagnosed glioma. Some clones are missing from TCRdb's copy, which holds only in-frame ones; the method was immunoSEQ multiplex PCR. The data show some 60,000 clones, with roughly 80% seen just once and roughly 3.5% held by the top ten. Their recognized antigens are unknown. The sample consisted of PBMCs, taken from a glioma patient whose treatment included an IDH1 peptide vaccine. These receptors were taken from a man aged 25 to 45 with glioma. Each CDR3 is given with its conserved first and last residue. A D gene is named only where the DNA matches it firmly. Clone size is shown for a subset of rows, as once, few, many or a class of expanded clone.

abundance: -; j_gene: TRBJ1-5; v_gene: TRBV30; d_gene: -; CDR3aa: CAWSGEGYQPQHF; CDR3nt: TGTGCCTGGTCTGGGGAGGGTTATCAGCCCCAGCATTTT
abundance: -; j_gene: TRBJ2-6; v_gene: TRBV6-6; d_gene: -; CDR3aa: CASSYVNSGANVLTF; CDR3nt: TGTGCCAGCAGTTATGTAAATTCTGGGGCCAACGTCCTGACTTTC
abundance: -; j_gene: TRBJ2-5; v_gene: TRBV5-1; d_gene: -; CDR3aa: CASSLDGQGQQETQYF; CDR3nt: TGCGCCAGCAGCTTGGATGGTCAGGGCCAGCAAGAGACCCAGTACTTC
abundance: -; j_gene: TRBJ2-5; v_gene: TRBV13; d_gene: TRBD2; CDR3aa: CASKRAGGKETRYF; CDR3nt: TGTGCCAGCAAACGAGCGGGAGGGAAAGAGACCCGGTACTTC
abundance: -; j_gene: TRBJ2-3; v_gene: TRBV7-8; d_gene: -; CDR3aa: CASRSGATQYF; CDR3nt: TGTGCCAGCAGATCGGGAGCTACGCAGTATTTT
abundance: -; j_gene: TRBJ2-3; v_gene: TRBV5-1; d_gene: -; CDR3aa: CASSPNPGGSTDTQYF; CDR3nt: TGCGCCAGCAGCCCCAACCCCGGGGGTAGCACAGATACGCAGTATTTT
abundance: -; j_gene: TRBJ2-1; v_gene: TRBV29-1; d_gene: TRBD2; CDR3aa: CSVEDLAAYNEQFF; CDR3nt: TGCAGCGTTGAGGACCTAGCGGCCTACAATGAGCAGTTCTTC
abundance: -; j_gene: TRBJ1-1; v_gene: TRBV5-1; d_gene: -; CDR3aa: CASSSDRAGAVAEAFF; CDR3nt: TGCGCCAGCAGCTCGGACCGGGCAGGGGCTGTGGCTGAAGCTTTCTTT
abundance: -; j_gene: TRBJ2-5; v_gene: TRBV5-1; d_gene: -; CDR3aa: CASSLEDRETQYF; CDR3nt: TGCGCCAGCAGCTTGGAGGATCGGGAGACCCAGTACTTC
abundance: -; j_gene: TRBJ1-2; v_gene: TRBV4-1; d_gene: -; CDR3aa: CASGTSNYGYTF; CDR3nt: TGCGCCAGTGGGACCTCTAACTATGGCTACACCTTC
abundance: -; j_gene: TRBJ1-2; v_gene: TRBV7-9; d_gene: -; CDR3aa: CASSLGSGRVANYGYTF; CDR3nt: TGTGCCAGCAGCTTAGGGTCAGGGAGGGTAGCCAACTATGGCTACACCTTC
abundance: -; j_gene: TRBJ1-2; v_gene: TRBV25-1; d_gene: TRBD1; CDR3aa: CASSEPGQGRLDGYTF; CDR3nt: TGTGCCAGCAGTGAACCAGGACAGGGACGTTTGGATGGCTACACCTTC
abundance: -; j_gene: TRBJ1-1; v_gene: TRBV19; d_gene: TRBD1; CDR3aa: CASSALFQGGAFF; CDR3nt: TGTGCCAGTAGTGCCCTTTTTCAGGGGGGGGCTTTCTTT
abundance: -; j_gene: TRBJ1-2; v_gene: TRBV4-2; d_gene: TRBD1; CDR3aa: CASSPNQGQGIYGYTF; CDR3nt: TGTGCCAGCAGCCCAAACCAGGGACAGGGCATCTATGGCTACACCTTC
abundance: -; j_gene: TRBJ1-6; v_gene: TRBV27; d_gene: -; CDR3aa: CASSLSTGRANSPLHF; CDR3nt: TGTGCCAGCAGTTTATCGACGGGCAGGGCTAATTCACCCCTCCACTTT
abundance: -; j_gene: TRBJ1-1; v_gene: TRBV7-8; d_gene: TRBD1; CDR3aa: CASSFLTPTGDTEAFF; CDR3nt: TGTGCCAGCAGCTTTTTAACCCCCACAGGGGACACTGAAGCTTTCTTT
abundance: -; j_gene: TRBJ1-6; v_gene: TRBV6-6; d_gene: -; CDR3aa: CASSYTGRNSPLHF; CDR3nt: TGTGCCAGCAGTTACACGGGGAGGAATTCACCCCTCCACTTT
abundance: -; j_gene: TRBJ1-2; v_gene: TRBV6-1; d_gene: -; CDR3aa: CASSEDGFYGYTF; CDR3nt: TGTGCCAGCAGCGAGGACGGTTTCTATGGCTACACCTTC
abundance: -; j_gene: TRBJ1-6; v_gene: TRBV14; d_gene: -; CDR3aa: CASSQGSLAASPLHF; CDR3nt: TGTGCCAGCAGCCAAGGGTCCCTAGCCGCCTCACCCCTCCACTTT
abundance: -; j_gene: TRBJ2-7; v_gene: TRBV6-1; d_gene: -; CDR3aa: CASSEPDRYEQYF; CDR3nt: TGTGCCAGCAGTGAACCGGACAGATACGAGCAGTACTTC
abundance: -; j_gene: TRBJ1-4; v_gene: TRBV19; d_gene: -; CDR3aa: CASRLNEREKLFF; CDR3nt: TGTGCCAGTAGACTGAACGAAAGGGAAAAACTGTTTTTT
abundance: few; j_gene: TRBJ2-5; v_gene: TRBV7-2; d_gene: -; CDR3aa: CASSTGTLKETQYF; CDR3nt: TGTGCCAGCAGCACCGGGACTCTTAAAGAGACCCAGTACTTC
abundance: -; j_gene: TRBJ2-1; v_gene: TRBV28; d_gene: -; CDR3aa: CASSLRRSSYNEQFF; CDR3nt: TGTGCCAGCAGTTTAAGGCGGAGCTCCTACAATGAGCAGTTCTTC
abundance: -; j_gene: TRBJ2-1; v_gene: TRBV2; d_gene: -; CDR3aa: CASRLDGEFF; CDR3nt: TGTGCCAGCCGGCTGGACGGGGAGTTCTTC
abundance: -; j_gene: TRBJ2-7; v_gene: TRBV19; d_gene: TRBD1; CDR3aa: CASSRDREGEQYF; CDR3nt: TGTGCCAGTAGCCGGGACAGGGAGGGCGAGCAGTACTTC
abundance: -; j_gene: TRBJ2-1; v_gene: TRBV5-1; d_gene: -; CDR3aa: CASSLQGRSYNEQFF; CDR3nt: TGCGCCAGCAGCTTACAGGGAAGGTCCTACAATGAGCAGTTCTTC
abundance: once; j_gene: TRBJ2-1; v_gene: TRBV6-9; d_gene: TRBD2; CDR3aa: CASRPIGGLAGIYNEQFF; CDR3nt: TGTGCCAGCAGACCAATAGGGGGACTAGCGGGGATATACAATGAGCAGTTCTTC
abundance: -; j_gene: TRBJ2-3; v_gene: TRBV19; d_gene: TRBD2; CDR3aa: CASSTSGTRGDTQYF; CDR3nt: TGTGCCAGTAGTACTTCCGGGACTAGAGGAGATACGCAGTATTTT
abundance: -; j_gene: TRBJ2-7; v_gene: TRBV11-3; d_gene: TRBD2; CDR3aa: CASSLMLAGCSYEQYF; CDR3nt: TGTGCCAGCAGCTTAATGCTAGCGGGGTGCTCCTACGAGCAGTACTTC
abundance: -; j_gene: TRBJ2-1; v_gene: TRBV27; d_gene: -; CDR3aa: CASSLSSASVYNEQFF; CDR3nt: TGTGCCAGCAGTTTATCCTCGGCTAGCGTCTACAATGAGCAGTTCTTC
abundance: once; j_gene: TRBJ1-3; v_gene: TRBV19; d_gene: -; CDR3aa: CASSIDSWTVGNTIYF; CDR3nt: TGTGCCAGTAGTATAGACAGCTGGACCGTCGGAAACACCATATATTTT
abundance: once; j_gene: TRBJ1-1; v_gene: TRBV5-8; d_gene: -; CDR3aa: CASSLPRKYEAFF; CDR3nt: TGTGCCAGCAGCTTACCCAGGAAGTATGAAGCTTTCTTT
abundance: -; j_gene: TRBJ2-1; v_gene: TRBV7-9; d_gene: -; CDR3aa: CASSLASGVHNEQFF; CDR3nt: TGTGCCAGCAGCTTAGCGTCAGGGGTCCACAATGAGCAGTTCTTC
abundance: -; j_gene: TRBJ2-1; v_gene: TRBV6-6; d_gene: -; CDR3aa: CASSYSRIYNEQFF; CDR3nt: TGTGCCAGCAGTTACTCACGAATCTACAATGAGCAGTTCTTC
abundance: -; j_gene: TRBJ1-1; v_gene: TRBV5-4; d_gene: -; CDR3aa: CASSRRGEFTEAFF; CDR3nt: TGTGCCAGCAGCCGCCGCGGGGAATTCACTGAAGCTTTCTTT
abundance: -; j_gene: TRBJ1-3; v_gene: TRBV9; d_gene: -; CDR3aa: CASSAAGASGNTIYF; CDR3nt: TGTGCCAGCAGCGCGGCAGGGGCTTCCGGAAACACCATATATTTT
abundance: -; j_gene: TRBJ1-1; v_gene: TRBV6-5; d_gene: TRBD1; CDR3aa: CASSYDLDRGTEAFF; CDR3nt: TGTGCCAGCAGTTACGATTTGGACAGGGGCACTGAAGCTTTCTTT
abundance: -; j_gene: TRBJ2-2; v_gene: TRBV5-1; d_gene: -; CDR3aa: CASSLLPGVGNTGELFF; CDR3nt: TGCGCCAGCAGCTTGCTTCCTGGGGTGGGGAACACCGGGGAGCTGTTTTTT
abundance: -; j_gene: TRBJ1-3; v_gene: TRBV27; d_gene: TRBD1; CDR3aa: CASSLDRGPGNTIYF; CDR3nt: TGTGCCAGCAGCCTTGACAGGGGGCCGGGAAACACCATATATTTT
abundance: -; j_gene: TRBJ1-1; v_gene: TRBV7-9; d_gene: -; CDR3aa: CAGSLAAGRRRTEAFF; CDR3nt: TGTGCCGGCAGCTTAGCGGCCGGGAGGAGGAGGACTGAAGCTTTCTTT
abundance: -; j_gene: TRBJ2-7; v_gene: TRBV18; d_gene: TRBD1; CDR3aa: CASSMGTGADEQYF; CDR3nt: TGTGCCAGCTCAATGGGGACAGGGGCTGACGAGCAGTACTTC
abundance: -; j_gene: TRBJ2-7; v_gene: TRBV2; d_gene: -; CDR3aa: CASSEAGQYF; CDR3nt: TGTGCCAGCAGTGAAGCGGGGCAGTACTTC